The clone carrying this T cell receptor (beta chain) occurred many times. The antigen is not known. The data are from a study of T-cell memory formation after mild COVID-19. The germline V gene encodes CDR1 MDHEN and CDR2 SYDVKM. Trimming at V came to 5 bases and at J to 6 bases, leaving 14 bases not matched to a gene. The CDR3 totals 16 residues. TCRdb re-called the 5' RACE reads with MiXCR, one entry per CDR3 protein. This table holds about 130,000 distinct CDR3 sequences, roughly 6% found once. Overall study results and limits: Whereas later expanders leaned CD4+, clones contracting day 15 to 85 showed a balanced CD4/CD8 makeup. Cross-reactive memory appears to have joined, as suggested by some responding clones showing up in pre-infection memory. Largely, contracting CD4+ clones fell within CM and EM, and contracting CD8+ clones within EMRA.

V usage is TRBV28 and J usage is TRBJ2-7, with TRBD2 matching over 9 bases. This TCR was sampled from an adult woman who had mild COVID-19 (a few samples of this study predate the infection). Cell type and time point are not known. Source material: PBMCs or a T cell subset sorted from them (not recorded which). DNA of the CDR3: TGTGCCAGCAGTACATTTAGCGGGAGAACCCTGGCCGAGCAGTACTTC. Amino acid sequence: CASSTFSGRTLAEQYF.